The source of this T cell receptor beta chain is a study of T cell responses to AZD1222 COVID-19 vaccine. With regard to this clone: Its antigen is unidentified.

Clones were read by immunoSEQ multiplex PCR, and TCRdb kept only the in-frame ones, dropping some. The data contain 100,000 to 150,000 clones, more than 65% of them seen just once; the ten biggest clones take up about 28%. General study findings and limits: The sample set comprised mostly white British donors with more females, and clonal diversity was possibly underestimated.

CDR1 is LGHNA, CDR2 YSLEER, per germline. The CDR3 is 14 amino acids. V lost 3 bases, J lost 6 bases, and 4 bases stayed unmatched. This clonotype was sampled from an adult who received the AZD1222 COVID-19 vaccine. Sequencing was performed on peripheral blood, taken 28 days after the second AZD1222 dose. V and J are TRBV4-3 and TRBJ2-2; 7 bases are shared with TRBD1. CDR3 protein: CASSHDRVAGELFF. CDR3 in DNA: TGCGCCAGCAGCCATGACAGGGTTGCCGGGGAGCTGTTTTTT.